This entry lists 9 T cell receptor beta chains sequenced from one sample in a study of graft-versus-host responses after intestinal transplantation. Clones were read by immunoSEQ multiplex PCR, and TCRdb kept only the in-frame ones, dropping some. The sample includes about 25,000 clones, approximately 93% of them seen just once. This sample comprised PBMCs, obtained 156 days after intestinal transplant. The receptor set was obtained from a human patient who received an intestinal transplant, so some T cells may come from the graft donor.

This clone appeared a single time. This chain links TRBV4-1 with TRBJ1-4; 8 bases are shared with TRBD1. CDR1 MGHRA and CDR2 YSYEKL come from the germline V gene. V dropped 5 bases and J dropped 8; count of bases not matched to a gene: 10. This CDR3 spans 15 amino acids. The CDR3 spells CASSYIGQGEEKLFF. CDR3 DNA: TGCGCCAGCAGCTACATAGGACAGGGTGAAGAAAAACTGTTTTTT.

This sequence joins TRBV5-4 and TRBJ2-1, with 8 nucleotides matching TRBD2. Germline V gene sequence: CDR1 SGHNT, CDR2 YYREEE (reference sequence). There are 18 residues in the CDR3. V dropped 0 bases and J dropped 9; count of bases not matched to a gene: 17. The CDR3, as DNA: TGTGCCAGCAGCTTGGGGGGGGGTCGGCAGCGGGAGTTTATTGAGCAGTTCTTC. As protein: CASSLGGGRQREFIEQFF.

CDR3 coding DNA: TGTGCCACCAGCATAGCGTGGGGGGGGAACACTGAAGCTTTCTTT. It specifies CATSIAWGGNTEAFF. V is TRBV15 and J is TRBJ1-1, with D perhaps matching TRBD1 (5 bases). This CDR3 spans 15 amino acids. V lost 4 bases and J lost 1, with 13 bases in between. From germline, CDR1 is LNHNV and CDR2 YYDKDF (reference sequence).

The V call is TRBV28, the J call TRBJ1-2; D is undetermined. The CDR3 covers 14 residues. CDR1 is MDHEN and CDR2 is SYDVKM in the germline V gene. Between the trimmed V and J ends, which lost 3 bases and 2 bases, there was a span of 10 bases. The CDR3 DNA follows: TGTGCCAGCAGTTTCGACCAGGAGAACTATGGCTACACCTTC. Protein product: CASSFDQENYGYTF.

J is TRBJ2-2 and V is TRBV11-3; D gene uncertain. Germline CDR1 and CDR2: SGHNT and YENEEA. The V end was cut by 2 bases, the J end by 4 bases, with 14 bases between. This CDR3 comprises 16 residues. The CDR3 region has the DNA TGTGCCAGCAGCTTAACAAGGGCGGACCCCACCGGGGAGCTGTTTTTT. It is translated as CASSLTRADPTGELFF.

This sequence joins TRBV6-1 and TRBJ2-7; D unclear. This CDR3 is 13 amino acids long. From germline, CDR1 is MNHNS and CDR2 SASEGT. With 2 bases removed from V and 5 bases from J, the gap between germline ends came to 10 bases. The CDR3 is CASSELGGNEQYF. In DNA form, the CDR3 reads TGTGCCAGCAGTGAACTGGGTGGTAACGAGCAGTACTTC.

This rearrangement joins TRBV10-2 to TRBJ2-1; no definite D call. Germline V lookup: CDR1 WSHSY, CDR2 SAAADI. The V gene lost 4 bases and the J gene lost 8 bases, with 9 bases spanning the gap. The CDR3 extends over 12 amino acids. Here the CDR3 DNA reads TGCGCCAGCAGTGGGCTCCAGTATGAGCAGTTCTTC. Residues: CASSGLQYEQFF.

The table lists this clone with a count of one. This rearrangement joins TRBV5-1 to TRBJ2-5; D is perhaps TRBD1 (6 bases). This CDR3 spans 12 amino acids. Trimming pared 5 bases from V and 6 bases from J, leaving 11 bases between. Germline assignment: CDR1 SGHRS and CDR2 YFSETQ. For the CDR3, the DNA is TGCGCCAGCAGAACAGGGCGAAAGACCCAGTACTTC. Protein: CASRTGRKTQYF.

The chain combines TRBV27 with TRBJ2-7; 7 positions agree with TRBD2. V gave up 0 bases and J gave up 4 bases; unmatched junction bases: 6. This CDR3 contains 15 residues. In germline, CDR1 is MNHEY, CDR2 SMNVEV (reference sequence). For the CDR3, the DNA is TGTGCCAGCAGTTTATCGACGGGAGGAGGATACGAGCAGTACTTC. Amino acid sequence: CASSLSTGGGYEQYF.